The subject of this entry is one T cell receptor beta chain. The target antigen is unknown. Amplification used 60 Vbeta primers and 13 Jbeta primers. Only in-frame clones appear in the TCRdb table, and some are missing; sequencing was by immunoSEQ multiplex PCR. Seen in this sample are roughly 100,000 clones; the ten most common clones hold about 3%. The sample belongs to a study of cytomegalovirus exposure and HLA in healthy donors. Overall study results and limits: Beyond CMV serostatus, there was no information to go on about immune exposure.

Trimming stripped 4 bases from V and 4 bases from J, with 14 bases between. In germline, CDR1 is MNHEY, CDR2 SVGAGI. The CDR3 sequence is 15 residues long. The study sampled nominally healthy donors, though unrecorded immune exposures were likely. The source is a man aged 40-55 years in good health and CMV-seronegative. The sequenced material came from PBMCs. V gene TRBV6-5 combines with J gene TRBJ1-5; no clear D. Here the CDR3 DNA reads TGTGCCAGCAGTTTGCAGGTACCCAGTAATCAGCCCCAGCATTTT. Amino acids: CASSLQVPSNQPQHF.